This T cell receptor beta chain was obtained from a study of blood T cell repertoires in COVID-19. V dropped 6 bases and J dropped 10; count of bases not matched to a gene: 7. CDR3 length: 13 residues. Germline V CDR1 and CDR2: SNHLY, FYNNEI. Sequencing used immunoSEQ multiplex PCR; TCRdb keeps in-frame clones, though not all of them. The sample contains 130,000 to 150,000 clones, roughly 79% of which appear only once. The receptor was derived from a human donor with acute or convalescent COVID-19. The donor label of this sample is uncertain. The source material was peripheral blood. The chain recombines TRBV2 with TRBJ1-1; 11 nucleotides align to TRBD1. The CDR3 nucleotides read TGTGCCAGCAGGGGACAGGGGGTGAGGGGAGCTTTCTTT. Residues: CASRGQGVRGAFF.